These T cell receptor beta chains were read from a single sample in a study of T-cell reconstitution after alpha-beta-depleted transplantation in children. A single record per CDR3 protein comes from TCRdb applying MiXCR to the PCR reads. Of some 350,000 distinct CDR3 sequences listed, 10% are singletons. This specimen was PBMCs from the stem cell graft donor, taken from the stem cell graft. The receptors shown here come from a human donor who donated a stem cell graft to a child with acute lymphoblastic leukemia. CDR3s include the opening cysteine and the closing phenylalanine or tryptophan. D genes are given only for firm matches. Where a row states a size, it is once, few, many or the class of an expanded clone; other rows omit it.

j_call d_call clone_size v_call cdr3_nt cdr3_aa
TRBJ2-5 TRBD1 few TRBV29-1 TGCAGCGTTGAGCCCCTCCCGGGACAGCCGAGACAAGAGACCCAGTACTTC CSVEPLPGQPRQETQYF
TRBJ2-1 NA many TRBV12-3/TRBV12-4 TGTGCCAGCAGTTTAGCGGGGTCATACAATGAGCAGTTCTTC CASSLAGSYNEQFF
TRBJ2-1 NA NA TRBV9 TGTGCCAGCAGCGCGCTAGCGAATGAGCAGTTCTTC CASSALANEQFF
TRBJ1-4 NA few TRBV7-3 TGTGCCAGCAGCCCTACGGGGACAACTAATGAAAAACTGTTTTTT CASSPTGTTNEKLFF
TRBJ2-3 NA few TRBV5-1 TGCGCCAGCAGCTTGGGGACATTTTTCACAGATACGCAGTATTTT CASSLGTFFTDTQYF
TRBJ2-1 NA few TRBV12-3/TRBV12-4 TGTGCCAGCAGTTTCCAGGGAACTATCAATGAGCAGTTCTTC CASSFQGTINEQFF
TRBJ1-5 NA NA TRBV7-9 TGTGCCAGCAGCTTAGGGGGGGCCGGGGGTCAGCCCCAGCATTTT CASSLGGAGGQPQHF
TRBJ1-5 NA NA TRBV29-1 TGCAGCCTAAAGGACAGTAAGGGTCCGGTTCAGCCCCAGCATTTT CSLKDSKGPVQPQHF
TRBJ2-3 TRBD2 few TRBV13 TGTGCCAGCAGCTTAGGCCTAGGAGCGGGAGCAGATACGCAGTATTTT CASSLGLGAGADTQYF
TRBJ1-5 NA NA TRBV30 TGTGCCTTCTCCCCGGATAGCAATCAGCCCCAGCATTTT CAFSPDSNQPQHF
TRBJ1-5 NA few TRBV4-1 TGCGCCAGCAGCCAAGCGGATAGCAATCAGCCCCAGCATTTT CASSQADSNQPQHF
TRBJ1-2 NA few TRBV4-2 TGTGCCAGCAGCCAAGATCCTATAAGGGGGGCAGACTATGGCTACACCTTC CASSQDPIRGADYGYTF
TRBJ2-3 NA NA TRBV12-3/TRBV12-4 TGTGCCAGCACCCGGGACGCCCCTAGCACAGATACGCAGTATTTT CASTRDAPSTDTQYF
TRBJ2-3 NA NA TRBV7-3 TGTGCCAGCAGCGAAGGCGGCTGGCTAACTAGCACAGATACGCGGTATTTT CASSEGGWLTSTDTRYF
TRBJ2-4 TRBD1 many TRBV5-1 TGCGCCAGCAGCCTGGGGGACAGGGAAGCCAAAAACATTCAGTACTTC CASSLGDREAKNIQYF
TRBJ1-1 NA many TRBV29-1 TGCAGCGTTGAGGTCAGCGGGGGGGGGACTGAAGCTTTCTTT CSVEVSGGGTEAFF
TRBJ2-1 TRBD2 many TRBV7-2 TGTGCCAGCAGCCTGACTAGCGGGACCCACAATGAGCAGTTCTTC CASSLTSGTHNEQFF
TRBJ2-3 TRBD2 few TRBV4-1 TGCGCCAGCAGCCATGTCGGGAGGGTAGACGGAGATACGCAGTATTTT CASSHVGRVDGDTQYF
TRBJ2-1 TRBD1 NA TRBV28 TGTGCCAGCAGGCCGGGACAGGGGGCCTATGAGCAGTTCTTC CASRPGQGAYEQFF
TRBJ1-2 TRBD1 NA TRBV29-1 TGCAGCGCAGGGACAGGCGAAAACTATGGCTACACCTTC CSAGTGENYGYTF
TRBJ2-4 NA NA TRBV27 TGTGCCAGCAGTTTATCTGGTCGATGGCGGAACATTCAGTACTTC CASSLSGRWRNIQYF
TRBJ2-7 NA few TRBV20-1 TGCAGTGCTAGAGAGCACGGGCCCGCGGGAGAGCAGTACTTC CSAREHGPAGEQYF
TRBJ2-5 TRBD2 few TRBV5-1 TGCGCCAGCAGCTTGGGAACTAGCGGGAGAGGGCGTTCGGAGACCCAGTACTTC CASSLGTSGRGRSETQYF
TRBJ2-7 NA NA TRBV27 TGTGCCAGCAGTTTATTCGGGCGGACCTACGAGCAGTACTTC CASSLFGRTYEQYF
TRBJ2-3 TRBD2 few TRBV4-2 TGTGCCAGCAGCCAAGATCCTGGACTAGCGGCCACAGATACGCAGTATTTT CASSQDPGLAATDTQYF
TRBJ1-1 NA many TRBV5-1 TGCGCCAGCAGCTCGAGAAGAAGGGGAGATGGGATGAACACTGAAGCTTTCTTT CASSSRRRGDGMNTEAFF
TRBJ2-5 TRBD1 many TRBV12-3/TRBV12-4 TGTGCCAGCAGTATTCCGGGACAGGGGGCAGAGACCCAGTACTTC CASSIPGQGAETQYF
TRBJ2-1 TRBD2 few TRBV20-1 TGCAGTGGAGGACTAGCGCTGGGCAATGAGCAGTTCTTC CSGGLALGNEQFF
TRBJ2-1 NA many TRBV14 TGTGCCAGCAGCCAAGCCAGGGGAAATGAGCAGTTCTTC CASSQARGNEQFF
TRBJ2-1 NA few TRBV12-3/TRBV12-4 TGTGCCAGCAGAGAACCTTACGGGACCTTTTACAATGAGCAGTTCTTC CASREPYGTFYNEQFF
TRBJ2-2 TRBD2 few TRBV25-1 TGTGCCAGCAGTGTTTCTAGCGGGGGGACGAACACCGGGGAGCTGTTTTTT CASSVSSGGTNTGELFF
TRBJ2-5 NA NA TRBV4-2 TGTGCCAGCAGCCTCCTTGACGGAGGAGAGACCCAGTACTTC CASSLLDGGETQYF
TRBJ2-7 NA few TRBV27 TGTGCCAGCAGTCCCCAAAGCCGGACGTCCAGCGAGCAGTACTTC CASSPQSRTSSEQYF
TRBJ1-5 NA many TRBV12-3/TRBV12-4 TGTGCCAGCAGTCCCGGCCGACAGGCAAATCAGCCCCAGCATTTT CASSPGRQANQPQHF
TRBJ2-1 NA few TRBV5-1 TGCGCCAGCAACCGCTTAGAAAGGGGGGATCTTGAGCAGTTCTTC CASNRLERGDLEQFF
TRBJ2-7 TRBD1 NA TRBV5-1 TGCGCCAGCAGCTCCCCCAGGACAGGGGGCGACGAGCAGTACTTC CASSSPRTGGDEQYF
TRBJ2-1 TRBD2 NA TRBV12-3/TRBV12-4 TGTGCCAGCAGGCATAGGACTAGCTATGGCAATGAGCAGTTCTTC CASRHRTSYGNEQFF
TRBJ2-1 NA NA TRBV28 TGTGCCAGCAGCCCTAGCGCCCTGTTGGCCGATGAGCAGTTCTTC CASSPSALLADEQFF
TRBJ2-1 TRBD2 few TRBV15 TGTGCCACCAGCAGAGATGGTGCGGGAGGGCCTCACAATGAGCAGTTCTTC CATSRDGAGGPHNEQFF
TRBJ2-7 NA many TRBV9 TGTGCCAGCAGCGTAGGGGGGGGCACTTACGAGCAGTACTTC CASSVGGGTYEQYF
TRBJ2-5 NA many TRBV20-1 TGCAGTGCTTCAAGAGGACAGTTACAAGAGACCCAGTACTTC CSASRGQLQETQYF
TRBJ1-1 NA NA TRBV30 TGTGCCTGGAGGGCGGCGGGTTTCACTGAAGCTTTCTTT CAWRAAGFTEAFF
TRBJ1-1 TRBD1 few TRBV7-2 TGTGCCAGCAGCTTCTCGACAGGGAGTGAAGCTTTCTTT CASSFSTGSEAFF